This TCR beta chain emerged from a study of T cell responses to AZD1222 COVID-19 vaccine. As to this clone: Its specificity is unknown.

Study-level points and caveats: In a largely white British group with more females than males, clonal diversity was possibly underestimated.

The data were produced by immunoSEQ multiplex PCR, yet TCRdb's version contains in-frame clones alone and is incomplete. The top ten hold roughly 1.5% of the sample, which has about 130,000 clones, around 87% seen once. The germline V gene encodes CDR1 MNHEY and CDR2 SVGAGI. This CDR3 region has 14 residues. V shed 7 bases and J shed 3 bases, with 13 bases lying between them. The specimen was peripheral blood, collected on day 0 of AZD1222 vaccination. The V and J genes are TRBV6-5 and TRBJ1-3; D gene uncertain. The source of this sequence is an adult in good health. The CDR3 nucleotides are TGTGCCAGCATTGCGGGCTTGGGTGGAAACACCATATATTTT. Encoded protein: CASIAGLGGNTIYF.